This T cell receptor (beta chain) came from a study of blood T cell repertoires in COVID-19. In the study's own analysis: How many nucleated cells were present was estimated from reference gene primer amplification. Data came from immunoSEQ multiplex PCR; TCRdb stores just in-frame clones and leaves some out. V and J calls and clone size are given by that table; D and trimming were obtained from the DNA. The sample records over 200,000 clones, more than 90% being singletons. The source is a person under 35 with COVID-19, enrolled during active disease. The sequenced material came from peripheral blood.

CDR3 in amino acids: CASSLGGDNQPQHF. CDR3 nucleotides: TGCGCCAGCAGCTTGGGGGGAGACAATCAGCCCCAGCATTTT. The gene calls are TRBV5-1 and TRBJ1-5; no clear D gene. Trimming cost V 0 bases and J 3 bases, with 7 bases left between them. The CDR3 runs to 14 residues. CDR1 and CDR2 (germline): SGHRS, YFSETQ. The full variable domain, completed using reference TRBV5-1 and TRBJ1-5, is KAGVTQTPRYLIKTRGQQVTLSCSPISGHRSVSWYQQTPGQGLQFLFEYFSETQRNKGNFPGRFSGRQFSNSRSEMNVSTLELGDSALYLCASSLGGDNQPQHFGDGTRLSIL.